Listed here are 12 T cell receptor beta chains from one sample, sequenced in a study of CD8 T cells in Susac syndrome. After extraction with the RNeasy kit, roughly 0.5 to 1 ug of the RNA was reverse transcribed using random hexamers. From the immunoSEQ multiplex PCR reads, TCRdb called clonotypes with MiXCR, one entry per CDR3 protein. The sample has about 100,000 distinct CDR3 sequences, about 95% seen once. Sequenced material: CD8+ T cells from PBMCs. The receptors originated from a human donor with Susac syndrome.

This chain connects TRBV20-1 to TRBJ1-6, with unresolved D. In germline, CDR1 is DFQATT, CDR2 SNEGSKA (reference sequence). The V gene lost 1 base and the J gene lost 8 bases, with 9 bases spanning the gap. CDR3 length equals 13 residues. CDR3 nucleotides: TGCAGTGCTAGAGGAGGGCCGTATTCACCCCTCCACTTT. It codes for CSARGGPYSPLHF.

A single count supports this clonotype. The J gene is TRBJ2-3, the V gene TRBV12-5; 11 bases line up with TRBD2. The CDR3 consists of 16 residues. V lost 6 bases, J lost 6 bases, and 11 bases stayed unmatched. CDR1 is LGHNT, CDR2 FRNRAP, per germline. The CDR3: CASGTGTSGLEDTQYF. The CDR3 DNA reads as TGTGCTAGTGGCACCGGGACTAGCGGCCTGGAGGATACGCAGTATTTT.

The V call is TRBV27, the J call TRBJ1-2; tentatively, D is TRBD1 (6 bases). The CDR3 contains 11 residues. The V end lost 5 bases, the J end lost 5 bases, and 6 bases lay between the germline ends. Looked up from germline, CDR1 is MNHEY and CDR2 is SMNVEV (reference sequence). CDR3 sequence: CASSTGYGYTF. CDR3 coding DNA: TGTGCCAGCAGTACAGGGTATGGCTACACCTTC.

This sequence joins TRBV19 and TRBJ1-1, with D uncertain. Germline CDR1 reads LNHDA; CDR2 reads SQIVND (reference sequence). Trimming pared 3 bases from V and 4 bases from J, leaving 15 bases between. The CDR3 consists of 15 residues. The CDR3 region is CASSMKGNGFTEAFF. CDR3 sequence (DNA): TGTGCCAGTAGTATGAAAGGGAATGGGTTCACTGAAGCTTTCTTT.

The gene calls are TRBV6-5 and TRBJ2-3, with D hard to call. Germline-derived CDR1 and CDR2 are MNHEY and SVGAGI. V shed 0 bases and J shed 5 bases, with 9 bases lying between them. The CDR3 extends over 14 amino acids. The CDR3 loop reads CASSYSSRGDTQYF. Written as DNA, the CDR3 is TGTGCCAGCAGTTACTCGAGTCGCGGAGATACGCAGTATTTT.

The chain links TRBV20-1 to TRBJ2-5, with D possibly called TRBD1 or TRBD2 (5 bases each). In germline, CDR1 is DFQATT, CDR2 SNEGSKA (reference sequence). V was pared by 3 bases and J by 5 bases, with 10 bases between. The CDR3 extends over 12 amino acids. The CDR3 reads CSARGVSETQYF. For the CDR3, the DNA is TGCAGTGCTAGGGGGGTATCGGAGACCCAGTACTTC.

The J gene is TRBJ2-5, the V gene TRBV5-1; D is possibly TRBD1 or TRBD2 (5 bases each). Germline loops: CDR1 SGHRS, CDR2 YFSETQ. The V end lost 3 bases, the J end lost 5 bases, and 17 bases lay between the germline ends. The CDR3 loop spans 15 amino acids. This chain's CDR3 is CASSYEGRALETQYF. The DNA for the CDR3 is TGCGCCAGCAGCTACGAGGGACGGGCCCTTGAGACCCAGTACTTC.

This rearrangement joins TRBV20-1 to TRBJ2-5; D might be TRBD1 (5 bases). Trimming removed 1 base from V and 2 bases from J, with 11 bases in between. The germline V gene encodes CDR1 DFQATT and CDR2 SNEGSKA (reference sequence). The length of the CDR3 is 14 residues. The CDR3 protein is CSARVQGRQETQYF. Written as DNA, the CDR3 is TGCAGTGCTAGAGTTCAGGGTCGGCAAGAGACCCAGTACTTC.

The chain couples TRBV20-1 to TRBJ2-3, with 7 bases that match TRBD2. The V gene end was trimmed by 7 bases and the J gene end by 6 bases; junction bases not matched to a gene: 7. Germline V gene sequence: CDR1 DFQATT, CDR2 SNEGSKA (reference sequence). CDR3 length: 12 residues. This chain's CDR3 is CSVSGGYDTQYF. In DNA, the CDR3 is TGCAGTGTATCGGGGGGTTACGATACGCAGTATTTT.

This chain uses TRBV5-1 with TRBJ2-5; D is undetermined. The V gene lost 4 bases and the J gene lost 2 bases, with 6 bases spanning the gap. CDR1 and CDR2 (germline): SGHRS, YFSETQ. The CDR3 runs 12 residues. This chain's CDR3 is CASSEQQETQYF. The CDR3 nucleotides read TGCGCCAGCAGCGAACAGCAAGAGACCCAGTACTTC. Together with reference TRBV5-1 and TRBJ2-5, the CDR3 gives the full variable domain: KAGVTQTPRYLIKTRGQQVTLSCSPISGHRSVSWYQQTPGQGLQFLFEYFSETQRNKGNFPGRFSGRQFSNSRSEMNVSTLELGDSALYLCASSEQQETQYFGPGTRLLVL.

This chain links TRBV29-1 with TRBJ2-2; no reliable D call. CDR1 is SQVTM and CDR2 is ANQGSEA in the germline V gene. This CDR3 has 14 amino acids. Between the trimmed V and J ends, which lost 4 bases and 1 base, there was a span of 10 bases. The CDR3 protein is CSVGVSLNTGELFF. The CDR3 DNA reads as TGCAGCGTTGGGGTCAGTCTGAACACCGGGGAGCTGTTTTTT.

V is TRBV6-5 and J is TRBJ1-1, with D perhaps matching TRBD1 (5 bases). Germline CDR1 MNHEY, CDR2 SVGAGI. This CDR3 has 16 amino acids. The V end lost 2 bases, the J end lost 2 bases, and 15 bases lay between the germline ends. CDR3 in DNA: TGTGCCAGCAGTTACGGAATCGCAGGGATTAACACTGAAGCTTTCTTT. It is translated as CASSYGIAGINTEAFF.